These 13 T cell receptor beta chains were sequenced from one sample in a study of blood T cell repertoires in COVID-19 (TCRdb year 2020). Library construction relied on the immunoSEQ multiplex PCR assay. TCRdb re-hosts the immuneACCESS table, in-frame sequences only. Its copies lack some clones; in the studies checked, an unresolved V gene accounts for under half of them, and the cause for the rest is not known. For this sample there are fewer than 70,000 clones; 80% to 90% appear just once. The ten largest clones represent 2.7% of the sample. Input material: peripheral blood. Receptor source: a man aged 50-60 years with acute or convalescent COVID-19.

The CDR3 is CASSVLSTGEEAFF. CDR3 nucleotide sequence: TGTGCCAGCAGCGTATTATCTACAGGGGAAGAAGCTTTCTTT. This sequence joins TRBV9 and TRBJ1-1, with 7 positions matching TRBD1. V gave up 1 base and J gave up 8 bases; unmatched junction bases: 8. The V gene's germline CDR1 is SGDLS and CDR2 YYNGEE. CDR3 size: 14 residues.

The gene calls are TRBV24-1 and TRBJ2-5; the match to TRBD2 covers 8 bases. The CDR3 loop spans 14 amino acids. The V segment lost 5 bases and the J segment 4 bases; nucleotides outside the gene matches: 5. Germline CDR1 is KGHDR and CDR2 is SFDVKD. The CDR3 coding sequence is TGTGCCACCAGTGGTGGGACTAGTGGAGAGACCCAGTACTTC. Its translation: CATSGGTSGETQYF.

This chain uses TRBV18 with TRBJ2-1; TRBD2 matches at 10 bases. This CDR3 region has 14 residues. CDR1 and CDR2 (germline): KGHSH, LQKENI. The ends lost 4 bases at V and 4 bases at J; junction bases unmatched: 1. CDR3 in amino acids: CASSLGLAYNEQFF. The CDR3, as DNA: TGTGCCAGCTCACTGGGACTAGCGTACAATGAGCAGTTCTTC.

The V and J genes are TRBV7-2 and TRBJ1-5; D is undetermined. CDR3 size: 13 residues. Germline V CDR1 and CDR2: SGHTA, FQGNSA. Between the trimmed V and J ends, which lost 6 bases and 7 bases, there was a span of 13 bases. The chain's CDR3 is CASSSWSGQPQHF. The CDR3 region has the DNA TGTGCCAGCAGTTCGTGGTCGGGGCAGCCCCAGCATTTT.

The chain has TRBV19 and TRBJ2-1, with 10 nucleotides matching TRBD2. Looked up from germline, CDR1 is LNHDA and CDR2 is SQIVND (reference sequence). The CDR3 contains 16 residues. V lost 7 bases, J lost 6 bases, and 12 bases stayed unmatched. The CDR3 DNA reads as TGTGCCAGTATGAGGTCGGGACTAGCGAGAAGCAATGAGCAGTTCTTC. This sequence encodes CASMRSGLARSNEQFF.

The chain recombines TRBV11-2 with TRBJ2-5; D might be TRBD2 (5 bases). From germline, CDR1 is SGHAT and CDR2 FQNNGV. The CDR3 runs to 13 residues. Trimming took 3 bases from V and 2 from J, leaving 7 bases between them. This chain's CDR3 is CASSFGVQETQYF. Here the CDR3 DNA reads TGTGCCAGCAGCTTCGGGGTTCAAGAGACCCAGTACTTC.

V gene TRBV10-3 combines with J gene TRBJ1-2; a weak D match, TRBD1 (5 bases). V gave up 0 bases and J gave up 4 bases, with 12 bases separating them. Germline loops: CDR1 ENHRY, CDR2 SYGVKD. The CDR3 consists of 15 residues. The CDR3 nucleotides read TGTGCCATCAGTGAGTCCGAGACAGTGGGCTATGGCTACACCTTC. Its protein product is CAISESETVGYGYTF.

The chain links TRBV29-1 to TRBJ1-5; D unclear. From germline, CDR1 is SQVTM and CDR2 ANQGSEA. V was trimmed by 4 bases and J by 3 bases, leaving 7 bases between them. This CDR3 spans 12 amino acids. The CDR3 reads CSVGGVNQPQHF. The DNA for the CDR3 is TGCAGCGTTGGTGGAGTCAATCAGCCCCAGCATTTT.

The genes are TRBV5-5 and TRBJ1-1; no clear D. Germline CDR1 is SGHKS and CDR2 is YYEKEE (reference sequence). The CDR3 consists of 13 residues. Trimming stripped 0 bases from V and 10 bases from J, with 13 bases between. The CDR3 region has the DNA TGTGCCAGCAGCTTGGTGGACGGACTGGGAGCTTTCTTT. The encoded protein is CASSLVDGLGAFF. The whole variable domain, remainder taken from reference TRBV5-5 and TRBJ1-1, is DAGVTQSPTHLIKTRGQQVTLRCSPISGHKSVSWYQQVLGQGPQFIFQYYEKEERGRGNFPDRFSARQFPNYSSELNVNALLLGDSALYLCASSLVDGLGAFFGQGTRLTVV.

CDR3 sequence (DNA): TGTGCCAGCAGTTTGGTTGCAGGGGGCCCTGGAAACACCATATATTTT. Its protein is CASSLVAGGPGNTIYF. The chain carries TRBV27 and TRBJ1-3, with TRBD1 matching over 8 bases. Germline trimming cut 3 bases from V and 2 bases from J; bases unmatched to any gene: 6. The CDR3 loop spans 16 amino acids. Germline assignment: CDR1 MNHEY and CDR2 SMNVEV (reference sequence).

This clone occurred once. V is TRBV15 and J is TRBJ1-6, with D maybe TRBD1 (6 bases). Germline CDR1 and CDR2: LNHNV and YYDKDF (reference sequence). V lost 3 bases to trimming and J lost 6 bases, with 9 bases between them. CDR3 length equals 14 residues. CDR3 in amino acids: CATSRDRSNSPLHF. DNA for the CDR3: TGTGCCACCAGCAGGGACAGAAGTAATTCACCCCTCCACTTT.

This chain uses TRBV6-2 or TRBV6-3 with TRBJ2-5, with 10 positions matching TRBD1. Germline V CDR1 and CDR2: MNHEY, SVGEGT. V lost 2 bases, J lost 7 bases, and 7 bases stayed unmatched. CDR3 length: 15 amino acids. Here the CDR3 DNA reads TGTGCCAGCAGTTACCCCTTACGACAGGGGGCGACCCAGTACTTC. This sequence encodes CASSYPLRQGATQYF.

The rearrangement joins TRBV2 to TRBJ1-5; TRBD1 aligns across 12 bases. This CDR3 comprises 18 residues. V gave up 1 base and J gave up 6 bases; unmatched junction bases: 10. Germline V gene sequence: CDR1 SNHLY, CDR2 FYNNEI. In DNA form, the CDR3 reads TGTGCCAGCAGTGAAGGTTGGGGACAGGGGGCCGTGGGTCAGCCCCAGCATTTT. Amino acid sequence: CASSEGWGQGAVGQPQHF.